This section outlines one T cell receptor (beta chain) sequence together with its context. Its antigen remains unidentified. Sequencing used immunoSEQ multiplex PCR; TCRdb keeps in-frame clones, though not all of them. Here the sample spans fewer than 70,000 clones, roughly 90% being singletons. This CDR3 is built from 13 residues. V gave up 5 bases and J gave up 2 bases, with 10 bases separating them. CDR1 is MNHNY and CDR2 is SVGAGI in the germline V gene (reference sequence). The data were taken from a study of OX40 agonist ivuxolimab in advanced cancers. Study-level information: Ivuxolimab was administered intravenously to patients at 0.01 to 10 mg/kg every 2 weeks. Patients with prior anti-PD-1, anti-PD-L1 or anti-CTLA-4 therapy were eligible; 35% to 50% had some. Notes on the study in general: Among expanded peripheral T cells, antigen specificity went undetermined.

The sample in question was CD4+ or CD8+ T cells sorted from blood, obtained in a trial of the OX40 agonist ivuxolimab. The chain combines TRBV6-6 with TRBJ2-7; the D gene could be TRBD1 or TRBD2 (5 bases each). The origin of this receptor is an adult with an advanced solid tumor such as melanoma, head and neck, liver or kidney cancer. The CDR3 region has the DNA TGTGCCAGCAGTCGGGACGCGGCCTACGAGCAGTACTTC. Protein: CASSRDAAYEQYF.